Detailed here is one T cell receptor beta chain. Germline lookup yields CDR1 WSHSY and CDR2 SAAADI. Trimming removed 6 bases from V and 3 bases from J, with 8 bases in between. The CDR3 is 12 residues long. The data are from a study of identical twins. TCRdb called the 5' RACE reads again in MiXCR, with one record for every CDR3 protein. The sample gives about 210,000 distinct CDR3 sequences, about a tenth of which show up once; 5.1% is in the top ten. Sequenced sample: memory (CD45RO+) T cells sorted from blood. The gene calls are TRBV10-2 and TRBJ2-5; D is unclear. The TCR comes from a woman aged 18-29 years in good health. CDR3 in DNA: TGCGCCAGCAGCTGGTCGGAAGAGACCCAGTACTTC. Translating it yields CASSWSEETQYF.